This note documents a single TCR beta chain sequence. Its specificity is not known. Relative to the germline gene, one junction end is altered; a read error may explain this. The CDR3 extends over 16 amino acids. Germline values: CDR1 LNHNV, CDR2 YYDKDF (reference sequence). The sample comes from a study of cytomegalovirus exposure and HLA in healthy donors. Study as a whole: Researchers previously reported finding fewer than 140 million unique TCR beta sequences from approximately 200 million T cells. Caucasian-associated ancestry cluster membership applied to about 77% of several hundred genotyped donors.

60 Vbeta and 13 Jbeta primers were used in PCR. Profiling relied on immunoSEQ multiplex PCR, and the TCRdb table lists in-frame clones only, not all of them. The sample holds around 250,000 clones, around 81% seen once. General observations from the study: Indistinguishability led to the exclusion of some V segments, TRBV6-2 and TRBV6-3 included.

The clonotype originates from a woman in her sixties or seventies in good health and CMV-seropositive. Sequencing was performed on PBMCs. This rearrangement joins TRBV15 to TRBJ2-5; 7 bases are shared with TRBD2. The CDR3 nucleotides are TGTGCCACCAGCCGAGAAAAGACTAGCAGGATGGAGACCCAGTACTTC. It is translated as CATSREKTSRMETQYF.